Shown below are 8 T cell receptor beta chains from a single sample sequenced in a study of naive and memory T cell subsets. Alpha and beta constant region primers primed reverse transcription for blood and skin samples. TCRdb re-derived calls from the UMI-ligation and nested PCR reads in MiXCR, one entry per CDR3 protein. The data contain about 20,000 distinct CDR3 sequences, 9.5% of them singletons. Treatment of the sample: skin biopsy from PPD injection site in Mantoux-positive individual. Input was roughly 1 to 1,100 ng of DNase-treated total RNA without cell sorting. Specimen: skin, collected from a tuberculin skin test site. Receptor source: an adult in good health.

This chain uses TRBV19 with TRBJ1-2, with 7 positions matching TRBD1. CDR3 length: 15 amino acids. Germline CDR1 reads LNHDA; CDR2 reads SQIVND (reference sequence). The CDR3 nucleotides are TGTGCGAGCAGAACGGAGGGACAGTTAAACTATGGCTACACCTTC. As protein: CASRTEGQLNYGYTF.

This clonotype has only a few counts. V is TRBV20-1 and J is TRBJ1-6; tentative D call: TRBD1 (6 bases). Trimming removed 1 base at V and 6 bases at J, with 13 bases between. The CDR3 totals 15 residues. The germline V gene encodes CDR1 DFQATT and CDR2 SNEGSKA (reference sequence). CDR3 residues: CSARAGLGGNSPLHF. Written as DNA, the CDR3 is TGCAGTGCTAGAGCTGGATTAGGGGGTAATTCACCCCTCCACTTT.

By frequency in the sample, this clonotype is medium-sized (0.01 to 0.1%). CDR3 DNA sequence: TGTGCCAGTAACGACCCGGGACAGGGTTTCGCCGGGGCCAACGTCCTGACTTTC. Amino acids: CASNDPGQGFAGANVLTF. The rearrangement links TRBV19 to TRBJ2-6; 9 nucleotides line up with TRBD1. Germline V gene sequence: CDR1 LNHDA, CDR2 SQIVND (reference sequence). V trimming: 7 bases; J trimming: 4 bases; junction bases outside the gene matches: 14. CDR3 length equals 18 residues.

This clonotype has a count of ten or more. V is TRBV4-1 and J is TRBJ2-3; 7 bases agree with TRBD2. Per germline, CDR1 MGHRA and CDR2 YSYEKL. The V segment lost 4 bases and the J segment 0 bases; nucleotides outside the gene matches: 4. This CDR3 is built from 15 residues. Here the CDR3 DNA reads TGCGCCAGCAGCCTAGCGGGCACTAGCACAGATACGCAGTATTTT. This encodes CASSLAGTSTDTQYF.

The chain has TRBV2 and TRBJ2-6; 7 bases align to TRBD1. CDR3 size: 15 residues. With 6 bases clipped from V and 3 bases from J, the junction kept 5 bases outside the gene matches. The V gene's germline CDR1 is SNHLY and CDR2 FYNNEI. This CDR3 is CASRTGSGGANVLTF. In nucleotides, the CDR3 is TGTGCCAGCAGGACAGGGAGTGGTGGGGCCAACGTCCTGACTTTC.

The rearrangement links TRBV20-1 to TRBJ1-5, with D tentatively TRBD1 (5 bases). Germline lookup yields CDR1 DFQATT and CDR2 SNEGSKA (reference sequence). The CDR3 extends over 14 amino acids. Trimming left V 4 bases short and J 3 bases short, with 13 bases between. The CDR3 DNA reads TGCAGTGCTAACCCTGGACACTTCAATCAGCCCCAGCATTTT. It yields the protein CSANPGHFNQPQHF.

This clonotype appeared many times. The CDR3 nucleotides read TGTGCCAGTAGTATGGGTTTTATGAGACCCAGTCCGCCGTTTCAAGAGACCCAGTACTTC. Its protein is CASSMGFMRPSPPFQETQYF. The chain is built from TRBV19 and TRBJ2-5; D call uncertain. From germline, CDR1 is LNHDA and CDR2 SQIVND (reference sequence). There are 20 residues in the CDR3. Trimming took 3 bases from V and 2 from J, leaving 28 bases between them.

This clonotype showed up many times. This chain links TRBV5-5 with TRBJ1-1; a possible D gene is TRBD1 (5 bases). Germline V gene data show CDR1 as SGHKS and CDR2 as YYEKEE (reference sequence). This CDR3 has 13 amino acids. V was shortened by 4 bases and J by 0 bases, with 7 bases between the two germline ends. CDR3 amino acids: CASSRDLNTEAFF. CDR3 nucleotide sequence: TGTGCCAGCAGCCGGGACCTGAACACTGAAGCTTTCTTT.